Given below is one TCR beta chain in context. This clonotype was seen at least ten times. The specificity of this receptor is unknown. No base quality information exists; no much larger clone differs at one position. The data stem from a study of tumor-infiltrating lymphocytes in primary liver carcinoma (TCRdb year 2017). Study-level background: Between November 2015 and 2016, five patients in China with histopathologically diagnosed primary liver carcinoma had surgical resection. Of the five patients (three men and two women, aged 30 to 69 years), four had hepatocellular carcinoma and one had combined HCC and intrahepatic cholangiocarcinoma. The five patients had tumors of stage T1-T3 N0M0, with maximum diameters ranging from 4.2 to 10 cm. Each sample produced roughly 3.65 to 7.13 million productive TCRbeta reads, and read depth showed no significant difference between tissue types. The study combined TCRbeta repertoire sequencing, expression microarrays and whole-exome sequencing across five regions of each liver tumor, with adjacent normal tissue and blood. TCRbeta repertoire sequencing covered 35 specimens from 5 patients: 25 or so tumor regions, 5 adjacent noncancerous liver tissues and 5 peripheral blood samples. Technical replicate repertoires showed high reproducibility, with mean shared-clone rates around 0.91 and correlation coefficients above 0.95. The study at large found these results: The top 250 clones made up a significantly larger repertoire fraction in tumors than in blood (p = 0.039). Bulk unsorted samples precluded comparing CD4+ and CD8+ T cell repertoires. Only four or five patients were included in the study, and the authors note that the findings should be validated in a larger study. Only the TCR beta chain was sequenced, which likely underestimates true repertoire diversity because unpaired alpha chains were not captured. Repertoire overlap was higher between tumor regions (mean about 35%) than tumor-adjacent (approximately 17%) or tumor-blood (14%) pairs, consistent with antigen-driven expansion.

The cysteine opens and the phenylalanine closes a CDR3 of 14 amino acids. Just the 42-base CDR3 DNA is kept, in frame starting at base 1. For CDR1 and CDR2, the germline V gene lists MGHRA and YSYEKL. V and J lose 0 bases and 1 base, and a span of 4 bases separates them. Starting from about 500 ng total RNA, TCRbeta-specific cDNA was produced by reverse transcription with a constant-region primer and ProtoScript II reverse transcriptase. Construction of the TCRbeta libraries relied on three nested rounds of multiplex PCR, following a slightly modified ARM-PCR procedure. Each of the first two PCR rounds ran for around 11 cycles using multiplex TRBV1-TRBV30 forward primers together with a Cbeta reverse primer. Sample barcodes and Illumina adapters were added in a final 25-cycle PCR with Deep VentR polymerase. Before sequencing, amplicons of 200-500 bp were gel-purified using a QIAquick gel extraction kit. An Illumina HiSeq 2500 was used to sequence the TCRbeta amplicons, generating 250-bp paired-end reads. The published analysis was carried out like this. Reads were quality-trimmed with Trimmomatic v0.33, and paired reads were merged with FLASH v1.2.11 to recover full CDR3 sequences. MiGEC v1.2.1b assigned V, D and J germline segments to the rearranged TCRbeta sequences. VDJtools v1.0.0 computed clonotype statistics and Shannon-Wiener diversity indices. To reduce sampling bias, subsequent analyses other than the diversity analysis used only the 250 most abundant clonotypes in each sample. TCRdb applied fastp at Q25 and MiXCR to the public reads, then kept only in-frame beta chains. All rows with the same CDR3 protein become a single entry with the most common DNA and genes. TCRdb assigned the V and J calls; the authors' analysis was not used. This sample is represented by approximately 330,000 distinct CDR3 sequences; 65% of them were singletons. The ten largest clonotypes hold about 6.3% of the sample.

Blood RNA was extracted from unsorted whole blood using TRIzol reagent, and germline DNA was obtained with the DNeasy Blood & Tissue kit. At the time of sampling, the patients had chronic HBV infection and had not received any treatment. Before surgery, approximately 3.6 milliliters of peripheral blood were drawn into K2EDTA tubes. The specimen sequenced was peripheral blood. This chain is built from TRBV4-1 and TRBJ1-5; the D segment cannot be called with confidence. This clonotype originated in a man aged 40-55 years with primary liver carcinoma and hepatitis B virus infection. The DNA sequence reads TGCGCCAGCAGCCAAGAGAAGAGCAATCAGCCCCAGCATTTT. This yields the protein CASSQEKSNQPQHF.